These T cell receptor beta chains were read from a single sample in a study of cytomegalovirus exposure and HLA in healthy donors. Repertoires were generated with immunoSEQ multiplex PCR, while TCRdb's copy carries only in-frame clones and drops some. In the table there are hundreds of thousands of clones, 60% to 80% of which are singletons. The sequenced sample consisted of PBMCs. Receptor source: a man aged 18 to 29 in good health and CMV-seronegative. Both conserved end residues are part of each CDR3. A D gene is named only where the DNA matches it firmly. A row's size may be missing; if present it is once, few, many or a size class.

J gene,D gene,clone size,V gene,CDR3 protein,CDR3 DNA
TRBJ2-2,-,-,TRBV13,CASSPGRGVTGELFF,TGTGCCAGCAGCCCAGGGCGGGGAGTCACCGGGGAGCTGTTTTTT
TRBJ1-1,TRBD1,-,TRBV11-2,CASSNGQGRTEAFF,TGTGCCAGCAGCAACGGACAGGGGAGGACTGAAGCTTTCTTT
TRBJ1-2,TRBD1,-,TRBV10-3,CAISESGTAAGGYTF,TGTGCCATCAGTGAGTCCGGGACAGCGGCCGGTGGCTACACCTTC
TRBJ1-2,TRBD1,many,TRBV6-6,CASSGQGAVGYTF,TGTGCCAGCTCGGGACAGGGGGCTGTTGGCTACACCTTC
TRBJ1-5,-,-,TRBV18,CASSPPLTTGFQPQHF,TGTGCCAGCTCACCACCCCTCACCACAGGGTTCCAGCCCCAGCATTTT
TRBJ2-7,TRBD2,-,TRBV7-8,CASSIPGTSGTFSEQYF,TGTGCCAGCAGCATCCCGGGGACTAGCGGGACCTTTAGCGAGCAGTACTTC
TRBJ1-2,TRBD1,-,TRBV19,CASSPGTGGHSYTF,TGTGCCAGTAGTCCAGGGACAGGGGGTCATAGCTACACCTTC
TRBJ2-7,-,-,TRBV27,CASSYTYEQYF,TGTGCCAGCAGTTATACTTACGAGCAGTACTTC
TRBJ2-6,-,once,TRBV28,CASSAPSGANVLTF,TGTGCCAGCAGTGCGCCCTCTGGGGCCAACGTCCTGACTTTC
TRBJ1-1,-,-,TRBV9,CASSTGEGGGTEAFF,TGTGCCAGCAGCACCGGAGAAGGGGGGGGAACTGAAGCTTTCTTT
TRBJ2-2,TRBD2,once,TRBV6-4,CASGPGLDVTGELFF,TGTGCCAGCGGACCGGGACTAGACGTCACCGGGGAGCTGTTTTTT
TRBJ2-7,TRBD1,-,TRBV6-5,CASSETGYDYEQYF,TGTGCCAGCAGTGAGACAGGGTACGACTACGAGCAGTACTTC
TRBJ1-2,TRBD1,-,TRBV11-3,CASSLGQEGGYTF,TGTGCCAGCAGCCTAGGACAGGAAGGGGGCTACACCTTC
TRBJ1-5,TRBD1,-,TRBV4-3,CASSQATGGGGQPQHF,TGCGCCAGCAGCCAGGCGACAGGGGGCGGCGGCCAGCCCCAGCATTTT
TRBJ2-2,-,few,TRBV21-1,CASSKGGTGELFF,TGTGCCAGCAGCAAAGGAGGGACCGGGGAGCTGTTTTTT
TRBJ2-5,TRBD2,few,TRBV28,CASSLPSGSLETQYF,TGTGCCAGCAGTTTACCCAGCGGGAGCTTAGAGACCCAGTACTTC
TRBJ1-6,TRBD1,-,TRBV27,CASSLSRTGQGNSPLHF,TGTGCCAGCAGTTTATCGCGGACGGGACAGGGTAATTCACCCCTCCACTTT
TRBJ2-7,-,-,TRBV6-6,CASTQGPGYEQYF,TGTGCCAGCACCCAGGGGCCGGGCTACGAGCAGTACTTC
TRBJ2-3,-,-,TRBV30,CAWSVRGAPDTQYF,TGTGCCTGGAGTGTACGGGGGGCCCCAGATACGCAGTATTTT
TRBJ2-7,-,-,TRBV6-5,CASSYVPQGIEQYF,TGTGCCAGCAGTTACGTTCCTCAGGGCATCGAGCAGTACTTC
TRBJ2-1,TRBD2,-,TRBV28,CASSGGEGRTYNEQFF,TGTGCCAGCAGTGGGGGGGAGGGCCGCACCTACAATGAGCAGTTCTTC
TRBJ1-5,-,-,TRBV11-3,CASSPKVRGQPQHF,TGTGCCAGCAGCCCTAAGGTAAGGGGTCAGCCCCAGCATTTT
TRBJ2-7,-,-,TRBV5-1,CASSLGVGAPNLAYEQYF,TGCGCCAGCAGCTTGGGGGTGGGGGCCCCGAATCTTGCCTACGAGCAGTACTTC
TRBJ2-7,TRBD1,-,TRBV7-2,CASSPDRGSNYEQYF,TGTGCCAGCAGCCCCGACAGGGGTAGTAACTACGAGCAGTACTTC
TRBJ2-7,TRBD1,-,TRBV7-9,CASRPTVGQGNWYEQYF,TGTGCCAGCAGACCAACAGTTGGACAGGGAAATTGGTACGAGCAGTACTTC
TRBJ2-1,-,-,TRBV25-1,CASSDWGGATPWVF,TGTGCCAGCAGTGATTGGGGGGGCGCGACCCCCTGGGTCTTC
TRBJ1-2,-,-,TRBV28,CASSLSRGYYGYTF,TGTGCCAGCAGTTTATCTCGGGGTTACTATGGCTACACCTTC
TRBJ1-1,-,-,TRBV30,CAWSVWGVNTEAFF,TGTGCCTGGAGTGTATGGGGGGTGAACACTGAAGCTTTCTTT
TRBJ1-3,TRBD1,-,TRBV7-2,CASTPDRGIPGNTIYF,TGTGCCAGCACCCCCGACAGGGGAATCCCTGGAAACACCATATATTTT
TRBJ2-5,TRBD1,few,TRBV7-8,CASSWTGEVLGLETQYF,TGTGCCAGCAGCTGGACAGGGGAAGTATTAGGGTTAGAGACCCAGTACTTC
TRBJ1-2,TRBD1,-,TRBV5-1,CASSYGQGGPTNYGYTF,TGCGCCAGCAGCTACGGACAGGGAGGACCCACTAACTATGGCTACACCTTC